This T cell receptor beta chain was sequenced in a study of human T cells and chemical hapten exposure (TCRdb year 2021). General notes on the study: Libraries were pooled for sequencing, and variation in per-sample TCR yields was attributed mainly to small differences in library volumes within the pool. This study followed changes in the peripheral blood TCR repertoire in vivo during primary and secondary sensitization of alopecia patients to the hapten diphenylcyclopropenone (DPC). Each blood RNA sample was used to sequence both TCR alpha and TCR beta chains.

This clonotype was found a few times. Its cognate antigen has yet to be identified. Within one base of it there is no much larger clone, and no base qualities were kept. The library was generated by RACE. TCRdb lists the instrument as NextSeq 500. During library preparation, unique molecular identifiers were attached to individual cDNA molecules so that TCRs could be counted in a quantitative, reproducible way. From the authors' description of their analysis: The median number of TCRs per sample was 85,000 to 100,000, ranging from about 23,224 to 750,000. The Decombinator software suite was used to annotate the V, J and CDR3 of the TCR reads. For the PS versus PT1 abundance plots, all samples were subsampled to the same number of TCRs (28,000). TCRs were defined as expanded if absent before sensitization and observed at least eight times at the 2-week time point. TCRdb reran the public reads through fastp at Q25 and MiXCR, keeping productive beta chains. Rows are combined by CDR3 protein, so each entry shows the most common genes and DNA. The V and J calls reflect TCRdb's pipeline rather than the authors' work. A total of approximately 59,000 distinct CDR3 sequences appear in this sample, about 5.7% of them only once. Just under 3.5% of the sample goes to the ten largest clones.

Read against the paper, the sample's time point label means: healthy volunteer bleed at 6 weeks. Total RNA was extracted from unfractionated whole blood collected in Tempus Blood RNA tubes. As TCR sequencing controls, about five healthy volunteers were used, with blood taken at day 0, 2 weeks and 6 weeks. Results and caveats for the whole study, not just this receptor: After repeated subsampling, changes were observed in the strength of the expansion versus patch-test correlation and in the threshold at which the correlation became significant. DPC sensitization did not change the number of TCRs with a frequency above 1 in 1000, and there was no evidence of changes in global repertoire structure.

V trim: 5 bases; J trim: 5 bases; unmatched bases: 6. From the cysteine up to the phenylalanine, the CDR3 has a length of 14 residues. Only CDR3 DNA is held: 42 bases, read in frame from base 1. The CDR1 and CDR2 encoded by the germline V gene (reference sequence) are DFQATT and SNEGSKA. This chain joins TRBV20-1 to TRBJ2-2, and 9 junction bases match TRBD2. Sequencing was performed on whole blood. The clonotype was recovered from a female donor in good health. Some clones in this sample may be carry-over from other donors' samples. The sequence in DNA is TGCAGTGCTCTAAGCGGGAGGATGACCGGGGAGCTGTTTTTT. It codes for CSALSGRMTGELFF.